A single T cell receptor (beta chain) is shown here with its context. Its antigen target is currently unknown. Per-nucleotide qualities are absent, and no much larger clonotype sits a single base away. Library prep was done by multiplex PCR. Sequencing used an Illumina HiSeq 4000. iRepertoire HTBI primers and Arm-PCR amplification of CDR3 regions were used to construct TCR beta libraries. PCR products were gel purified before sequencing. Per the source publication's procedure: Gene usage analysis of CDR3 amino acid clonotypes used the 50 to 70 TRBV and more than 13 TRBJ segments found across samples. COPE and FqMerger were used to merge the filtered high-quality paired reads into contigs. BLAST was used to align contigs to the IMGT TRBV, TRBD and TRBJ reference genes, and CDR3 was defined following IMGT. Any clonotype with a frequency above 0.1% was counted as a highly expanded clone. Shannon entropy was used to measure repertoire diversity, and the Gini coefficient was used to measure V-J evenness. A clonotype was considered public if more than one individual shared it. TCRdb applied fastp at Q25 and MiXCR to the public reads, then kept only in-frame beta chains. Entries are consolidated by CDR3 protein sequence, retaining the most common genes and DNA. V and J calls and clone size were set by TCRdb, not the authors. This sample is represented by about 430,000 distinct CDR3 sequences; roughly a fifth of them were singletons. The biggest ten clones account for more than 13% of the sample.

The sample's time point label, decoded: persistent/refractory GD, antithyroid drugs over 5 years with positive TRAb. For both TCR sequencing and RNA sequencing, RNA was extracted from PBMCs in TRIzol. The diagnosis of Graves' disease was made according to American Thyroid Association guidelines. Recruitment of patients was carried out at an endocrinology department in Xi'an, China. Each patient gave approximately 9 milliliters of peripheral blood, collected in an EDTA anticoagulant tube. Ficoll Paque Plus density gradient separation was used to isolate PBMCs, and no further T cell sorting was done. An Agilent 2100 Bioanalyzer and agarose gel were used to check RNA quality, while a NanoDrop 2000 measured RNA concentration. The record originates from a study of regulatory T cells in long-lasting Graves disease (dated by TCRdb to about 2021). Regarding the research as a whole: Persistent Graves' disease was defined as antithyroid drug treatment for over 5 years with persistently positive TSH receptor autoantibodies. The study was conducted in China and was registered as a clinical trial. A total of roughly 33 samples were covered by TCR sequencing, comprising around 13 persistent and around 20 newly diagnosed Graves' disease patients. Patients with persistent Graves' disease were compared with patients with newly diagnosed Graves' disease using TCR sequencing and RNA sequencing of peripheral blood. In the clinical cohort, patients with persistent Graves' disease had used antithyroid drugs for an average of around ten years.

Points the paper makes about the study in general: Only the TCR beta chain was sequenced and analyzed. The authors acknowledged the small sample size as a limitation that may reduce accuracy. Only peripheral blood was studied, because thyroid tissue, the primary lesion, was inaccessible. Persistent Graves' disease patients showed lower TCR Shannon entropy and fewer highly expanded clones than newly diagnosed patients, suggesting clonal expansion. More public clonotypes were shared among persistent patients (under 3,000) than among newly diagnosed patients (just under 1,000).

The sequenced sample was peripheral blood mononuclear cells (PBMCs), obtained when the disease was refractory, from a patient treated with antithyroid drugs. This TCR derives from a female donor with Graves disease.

DNA sequence: TGCGCCAGCAGCCGAGGAAGGGGATCGAGCACAGATACGCAGTATTTT. The translation is CASSRGRGSSTDTQYF. Rearrangement joined TRBV5-1 to TRBJ2-3, with a weak D call of TRBD1 (5 bases match). V and J lose 4 bases and 0 bases, and a span of 15 bases separates them. There are 16 amino acids in the CDR3, from cysteine to phenylalanine inclusive. Only the CDR3 portion is preserved as DNA: 48 bases, with reading frame beginning at the first base. From a lookup of the germline V gene, CDR1 and CDR2 are SGHRS and YFSETQ.